This TCR beta chain came from a study of PD-1 blockade in mismatch repair-deficient tumors. The repertoire was sequenced with immunoSEQ multiplex PCR; TCRdb's copy has only in-frame clones and lacks some. This sample has some 110,000 clones, with about three quarters found just once. There are 15 residues in the CDR3. V lost 4 bases, J lost 1 base, and 6 bases stayed unmatched. Germline V lookup: CDR1 MGHRA, CDR2 YSYEKL. This clonotype originated in an adult with mismatch repair-deficient cancer. Sequencing used peripheral blood, obtained 60 weeks after starting pembrolizumab. This chain uses TRBV4-1 with TRBJ1-1; TRBD1 aligns across 7 bases. The CDR3 loop is CASSPRQGGNTEAFF. CDR3 bases: TGCGCCAGCAGCCCCCGGCAGGGGGGGAACACTGAAGCTTTCTTT.